Following are 22 T cell receptor beta chains from one sample sequenced in a study of CD8 T cells in Susac syndrome. Random hexamers primed reverse transcription of roughly 0.45 to 1 ug RNA. From the immunoSEQ multiplex PCR reads, TCRdb called clonotypes with MiXCR, one entry per CDR3 protein. There are 150,000 to 200,000 distinct CDR3 sequences in the sample; around 96% occur only once, and about 0.15% lies in the top ten. Sequencing used CD8+ T cells from PBMCs. These receptors all come from a human donor with multiple sclerosis.

This clonotype is a singleton in its sample. J is TRBJ2-3 and V is TRBV5-1, with D perhaps given as TRBD1 or TRBD2 (6 bases each). V lost 0 bases, J lost 4 bases, and 9 bases lay in between. From germline, CDR1 is SGHRS and CDR2 YFSETQ. This CDR3 region has 14 residues. The CDR3 nucleotides are TGCGCCAGCAGCTTGGAGGGGGGCTCAGATACGCAGTATTTT. Translating gives CASSLEGGSDTQYF.

This sequence joins TRBV20-1 and TRBJ2-7, with D unclear. The CDR3 totals 13 residues. V lost 4 bases and J 0 bases, leaving 10 bases between the germline ends. Germline CDR1 DFQATT, CDR2 SNEGSKA (reference sequence). DNA for the CDR3: TGCAGTGCTACCCCTCAGTACTCCTACGAGCAGTACTTC. Translated: CSATPQYSYEQYF.

This chain links TRBV7-9 with TRBJ1-1; D not certain. The germline V and J ends were trimmed by 2 bases and 1 base, with 11 bases remaining between them. The CDR3 contains 15 residues. Germline assignment: CDR1 SEHNR and CDR2 FQNEAQ (reference sequence). CDR3 DNA sequence: TGTGCCAGCAGCTTATCTTTGAGGGCGAACACTGAAGCTTTCTTT. It yields the protein CASSLSLRANTEAFF.

This clonotype was seen a single time. The genes are TRBV15 and TRBJ2-3; 12 bases are a match to TRBD2. Germline lookup yields CDR1 LNHNV and CDR2 YYDKDF (reference sequence). The CDR3 length is 18 residues. The V gene end was trimmed by 5 bases and the J gene end by 3 bases; junction bases not matched to a gene: 12. The CDR3 coding sequence is TGTGCCACCAGCGGTGAGCTAGCGGGAGGGCCGAGGACAGATACGCAGTATTTT. Its translation: CATSGELAGGPRTDTQYF. The complete variable domain, with remaining parts taken from reference TRBV15 and TRBJ2-3, reads DAMVIQNPRYQVTQFGKPVTLSCSQTLNHNVMYWYQQKSSQAPKLLFHYYDKDFNNEADTPDNFQSRRPNTSFCFLDIRSPGLGDTAMYLCATSGELAGGPRTDTQYFGPGTRLTVL.

V gene TRBV28 combines with J gene TRBJ1-1; no firm D call. Germline CDR1 MDHEN, CDR2 SYDVKM. CDR3 length: 11 residues. Trimming removed 2 bases from V and 11 bases from J, with 9 bases in between. CDR3 nucleotides: TGTGCCAGCAGTTTAAGTGTTCGGGCTTTCTTT. Its translation is CASSLSVRAFF.

The chain combines TRBV28 with TRBJ1-2; possible D gene TRBD1, 5 bases. Germline loops: CDR1 MDHEN, CDR2 SYDVKM. V was cut by 5 bases and J by 8 bases, with 27 bases left in between. CDR3 length: 17 residues. The CDR3 loop reads CASSPTGVPLERAGYTF. CDR3 DNA sequence: TGTGCCAGCAGTCCGACGGGGGTCCCTTTGGAGAGGGCCGGCTACACCTTC.

The chain combines TRBV20-1 with TRBJ1-2; D is unclear. The V gene's germline CDR1 is DFQATT and CDR2 SNEGSKA (reference sequence). Trimming stripped 2 bases from V and 7 bases from J, with 14 bases between. This CDR3 spans 13 amino acids. The chain's CDR3 is CSARTPRGGGYTF. The CDR3 DNA follows: TGCAGTGCTAGAACCCCCAGAGGTGGTGGCTACACCTTC.

V usage is TRBV29-1 and J usage is TRBJ1-1; D gene unclear. Germline V lookup: CDR1 SQVTM, CDR2 ANQGSEA. Trimming took off 8 bases at V and 5 bases at J, with 12 bases between the two ends. This CDR3 region has 11 residues. CDR3 in amino acids: CSSSWRTEAFF. The CDR3, as DNA: TGCAGCTCCTCATGGAGGACTGAAGCTTTCTTT.

In DNA form, the CDR3 reads TGTGCCAGCAGCCTGCAGGGACTAGCTACAGATACGCAGTATTTT. Translating it yields CASSLQGLATDTQYF. The chain joins TRBV3-1 to TRBJ2-3, with 9 positions matching TRBD2. The V and J ends lost 4 bases and 3 bases, in that order; junction bases with no gene match: 5. The CDR3 totals 15 residues. Germline CDR1 is LGHDT and CDR2 is YNNKEL (reference sequence).

The chain combines TRBV19 with TRBJ2-7, with D tentatively TRBD1 (5 bases). The CDR3 totals 14 residues. V was cut by 4 bases and J by 3 bases, with 13 bases left in between. Germline V gene lookup returns CDR1 LNHDA and CDR2 SQIVND (reference sequence). The CDR3 loop is CASSNRQGDYEQYF. Here the CDR3 DNA reads TGTGCCAGTAGTAACCGCCAGGGTGACTACGAGCAGTACTTC.

The V and J genes are TRBV3-1 and TRBJ2-7; weak D call: TRBD1 (6 bases). Germline loops: CDR1 LGHDT, CDR2 YNNKEL (reference sequence). V shed 3 bases and J shed 7 bases, with 10 bases lying between them. The CDR3 contains 12 residues. The CDR3 spells CASSQVTGEQYF. For the CDR3, the DNA is TGTGCCAGCAGCCAGGTTACAGGGGAGCAGTACTTC.

The chain recombines TRBV29-1 with TRBJ2-1, with 14 bases lining up with TRBD2. The CDR3 contains 17 residues. Germline V lookup: CDR1 SQVTM, CDR2 ANQGSEA. Germline trimming cut 6 bases from V and 2 bases from J; bases unmatched to any gene: 9. CDR3 sequence: CSVLGLAGVTAYNEQFF. The CDR3 DNA sequence: TGCAGCGTGTTGGGACTAGCGGGAGTTACGGCCTACAATGAGCAGTTCTTC.

This chain's CDR3 is CASSYPADNQPQHF. CDR3 nucleotides: TGTGCCAGCAGTTACCCAGCTGACAATCAGCCCCAGCATTTT. The rearrangement links TRBV28 to TRBJ1-5; D ambiguous. This CDR3 spans 14 amino acids. Trimming removed 4 bases at V and 3 bases at J, with 10 bases between. Germline V gene data show CDR1 as MDHEN and CDR2 as SYDVKM.

The rearrangement joins TRBV5-1 to TRBJ1-2; 9 bases fit TRBD1. CDR1 and CDR2 from the germline V gene are SGHRS and YFSETQ. The CDR3 totals 12 residues. Trimming at V came to 3 bases and at J to 8 bases, leaving 2 bases not matched to a gene. In nucleotides, the CDR3 is TGCGCCAGCAGCTGGACAGGGGAAGGCTACACCTTC. Amino acids: CASSWTGEGYTF.

The chain uses TRBV29-1 and TRBJ2-1; tentatively, D is TRBD2 (6 bases). Germline lookup yields CDR1 SQVTM and CDR2 ANQGSEA. Trimming cost V 3 bases and J 7 bases, with 13 bases left between them. The CDR3 sequence is 13 residues long. CDR3 loop: CSVDLRDSNEQFF. The CDR3 region has the DNA TGCAGCGTTGACCTCCGGGACTCGAATGAGCAGTTCTTC.

The CDR3 coding sequence is TGTGCCAGCAGTCCTAACCTACTAGCGGGAGAGTACAATGAGCAGTTCTTC. Its translation: CASSPNLLAGEYNEQFF. The chain uses TRBV7-2 and TRBJ2-1, with 11 bases aligning to TRBD2. J lost 4 bases, V lost 6 bases, and 11 bases had no gene match. Germline assignment: CDR1 SGHTA and CDR2 FQGNSA. The CDR3 spans 17 residues. Full variable domain (outside the CDR3, taken from reference TRBV7-2 and TRBJ2-1): GAGVSQSPSNKVTEKGKDVELRCDPISGHTALYWYRQSLGQGLEFLIYFQGNSAPDKSGLPSDRFSAERTGGSVSTLTIQRTQQEDSAVYLCASSPNLLAGEYNEQFFGPGTRLTVL.

V and J are TRBV20-1 and TRBJ2-7; TRBD2 is a possible D gene (5 bases). From germline, CDR1 is DFQATT and CDR2 SNEGSKA (reference sequence). The CDR3 totals 12 residues. V dropped 3 bases and J dropped 2 bases, with 8 bases sitting between them. The CDR3 spells CSARGSTYEQYF. The CDR3 DNA reads as TGCAGTGCTAGGGGGAGTACCTACGAGCAGTACTTC.

This clonotype was seen more than once but under ten times. This chain uses TRBV12-3 or TRBV12-4 with TRBJ2-7; 8 bases agree with TRBD2. V shed 6 bases, J shed 5 bases, and the junction held 15 bases outside the gene matches. This CDR3 is built from 16 residues. The CDR3 nucleotides are TGTGCCAGCAGCCGCCTGAGCGGGAGTTCCCCCCACGAGCAGTACTTC. Translation: CASSRLSGSSPHEQYF.

This chain joins TRBV9 and TRBJ2-7, with no clear D. V dropped 0 bases and J dropped 4 bases, with 11 bases sitting between them. Germline CDR1 reads SGDLS; CDR2 reads YYNGEE. The length of the CDR3 is 14 residues. CDR3 nucleotide sequence: TGTGCCAGCAGCGTAGGGGCAGAAGGGTACGAGCAGTACTTC. Translated, it gives CASSVGAEGYEQYF.

J is TRBJ1-1 and V is TRBV19, with D possibly matching TRBD1 (5 bases). The CDR3 sequence is 14 residues long. Germline values: CDR1 LNHDA, CDR2 SQIVND (reference sequence). V gave up 5 bases and J gave up 1 base, with 11 bases separating them. CDR3 coding DNA: TGTGCCAGTAGTCCCGGGGCGGCGAACACTGAAGCTTTCTTT. This encodes CASSPGAANTEAFF. Supplemented by reference TRBV19 and TRBJ1-1, the full variable domain reads DGGITQSPKYLFRKEGQNVTLSCEQNLNHDAMYWYRQDPGQGLRLIYYSQIVNDFQKGDIAEGYSVSREKKESFPLTVTSAQKNPTAFYLCASSPGAANTEAFFGQGTRLTVV.

This clonotype was seen once. This chain links TRBV25-1 with TRBJ2-1; a weak D match, TRBD1 (5 bases). This CDR3 has 11 amino acids. Looked up from germline, CDR1 is MGHDK and CDR2 is SYGVNS. V lost 3 bases and J lost 10, with 7 bases in between. In nucleotides, the CDR3 is TGTGCCAGCAGTGAGAACAGGGAGCAGTTCTTC. The encoded protein is CASSENREQFF. The variable domain in full, with the rest retrieved from reference TRBV25-1 and TRBJ2-1, is EADIYQTPRYLVIGTGKKITLECSQTMGHDKMYWYQQDPGMELHLIHYSYGVNSTEKGDLSSESTVSRIRTEHFPLTLESARPSHTSQYLCASSENREQFFGPGTRLTVL.

This clonotype occurred once. This chain uses TRBV29-1 with TRBJ1-1; D is uncertain. Germline CDR1 is SQVTM and CDR2 is ANQGSEA. Trimming removed 2 bases at V and 2 bases at J, with 12 bases between. The CDR3 extends over 14 amino acids. The CDR3 DNA reads as TGCAGCGTTGAATACGCGGGGTTTAACACTGAAGCTTTCTTT. Protein: CSVEYAGFNTEAFF.